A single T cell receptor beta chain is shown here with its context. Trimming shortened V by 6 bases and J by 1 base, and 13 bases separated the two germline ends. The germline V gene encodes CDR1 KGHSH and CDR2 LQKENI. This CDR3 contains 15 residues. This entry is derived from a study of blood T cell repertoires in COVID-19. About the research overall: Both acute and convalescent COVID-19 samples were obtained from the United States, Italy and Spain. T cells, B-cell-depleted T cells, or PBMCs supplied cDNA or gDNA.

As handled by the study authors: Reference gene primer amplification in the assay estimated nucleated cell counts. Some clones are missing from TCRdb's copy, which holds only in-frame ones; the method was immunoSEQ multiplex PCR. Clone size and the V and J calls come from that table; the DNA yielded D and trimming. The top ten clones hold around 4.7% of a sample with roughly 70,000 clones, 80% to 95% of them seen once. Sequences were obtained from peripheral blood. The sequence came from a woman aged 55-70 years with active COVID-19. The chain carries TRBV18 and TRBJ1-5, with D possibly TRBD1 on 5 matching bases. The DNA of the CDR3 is TGTGCCAGCTCCCCTAGCGACAGCAGCAATCAGCCCCAGCATTTT. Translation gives CASSPSDSSNQPQHF. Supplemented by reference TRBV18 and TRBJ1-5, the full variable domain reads NAGVMQNPRHLVRRRGQEARLRCSPMKGHSHVYWYRQLPEEGLKFMVYLQKENIIDESGMPKERFSAEFPKEGPSILRIQQVVRGDSAAYFCASSPSDSSNQPQHFGDGTRLSIL.